The 10 T cell receptor beta chains presented below share a single source sample, sequenced in a study of breast tumors, draining lymph nodes, adjacent tissues. Samples came from axillary lymph nodes draining the breast cancer. From the multiplex PCR reads, TCRdb called clonotypes with MiXCR, one entry per CDR3 protein. The sample has roughly 130,000 distinct CDR3 sequences, approximately 30% seen once. Sequencing was performed on axillary lymph node tissue. The receptors shown here come from a female donor with breast cancer. Some clones in this sample may be carry-over from other donors' samples.

The CDR3 sequence: CATHLTRTSGGAREQFF. The CDR3 bases are TGTGCCACTCACCTCACCAGGACTAGCGGGGGGGCGCGTGAGCAGTTCTTC. This rearrangement joins TRBV18 to TRBJ2-1; the match to TRBD2 covers 15 bases. Germline V gives CDR1 KGHSH, CDR2 LQKENI. V was pared by 10 bases and J by 9 bases, with 16 bases of the junction left unmatched. The CDR3 contains 17 residues.

This clonotype has at least ten counts. This chain uses TRBV5-4 with TRBJ2-6, with a tentative D call TRBD2 (5 bases). In germline, CDR1 is SGHNT, CDR2 YYREEE (reference sequence). The CDR3 has 16 amino acids. V lost 4 bases and J lost 2, with 13 bases in between. The CDR3 DNA is TGTGCCAGCAGCCCGAGCGGTGGGGCTGGGGCCAACGTCCTGACTTTC. This codes for CASSPSGGAGANVLTF.

This clonotype was observed many times. The genes are TRBV18 and TRBJ2-3; D is undetermined. The CDR3 loop spans 12 amino acids. CDR1 KGHSH and CDR2 LQKENI come from the germline V gene. The V end was cut by 6 bases, the J end by 2 bases, with 6 bases between. CDR3 residues: CASSFYTDTQYF. The CDR3 DNA is TGTGCCAGCTCGTTCTACACAGATACGCAGTATTTT. The whole variable domain, filled in from reference TRBV18 and TRBJ2-3, reads NAGVMQNPRHLVRRRGQEARLRCSPMKGHSHVYWYRQLPEEGLKFMVYLQKENIIDESGMPKERFSAEFPKEGPSILRIQQVVRGDSAAYFCASSFYTDTQYFGPGTRLTVL.

This clonotype was recorded at least ten times. V is TRBV9 and J is TRBJ2-5; D possibly matches TRBD1 or TRBD2 (5 bases each). The CDR3 has 13 residues. Trimming shortened V by 3 bases and J by 5 bases, and 11 bases separated the two germline ends. Germline V gene sequence: CDR1 SGDLS, CDR2 YYNGEE. CDR3 protein: CASSEGSWETQYF. The CDR3 DNA follows: TGTGCCAGCAGCGAGGGGAGTTGGGAGACCCAGTACTTC.

The gene calls are TRBV12-3 or TRBV12-4 and TRBJ2-1, with TRBD2 as a possible D gene (6 bases). This CDR3 has 14 residues. V dropped 5 bases and J dropped 3 bases, with 11 bases sitting between them. The CDR3 nucleotides are TGTGCCAGCAGTGCCGGGACTGACTACAATGAGCAGTTCTTC. This translates into CASSAGTDYNEQFF.

The chain employs TRBV2 and TRBJ2-2; 8 bases are a match to TRBD1. The CDR3 has 14 amino acids. Germline CDR1 reads SNHLY; CDR2 reads FYNNEI. This chain's CDR3 is CARAGGPNTGELFF. The CDR3 region has the DNA TGTGCTAGGGCAGGGGGCCCGAACACCGGGGAGCTGTTTTTT.

At least ten counts were recorded for this clonotype. The V and J genes are TRBV7-2 and TRBJ2-2, with D possibly TRBD2 on 6 matching bases. Trimming stripped 2 bases from V and 1 base from J, with 11 bases between. Germline CDR1 and CDR2: SGHTA and FQGNSA. The CDR3 extends over 16 amino acids. The CDR3 reads CASSLLRRENTGELFF. CDR3 DNA: TGTGCCAGCAGCTTATTGCGGAGGGAGAACACCGGGGAGCTGTTTTTT.

This clonotype was observed many times. The chain recombines TRBV7-9 with TRBJ2-1; 8 bases agree with TRBD1. The J segment lost 6 bases and the V segment lost 7 bases, leaving 11 bases of the junction unmatched. Germline V gene sequence: CDR1 SEHNR, CDR2 FQNEAQ (reference sequence). The CDR3 is 15 amino acids. This chain's CDR3 is CASTARDRGINEQFF. CDR3 DNA sequence: TGTGCCAGCACCGCGCGCGACAGGGGAATCAATGAGCAGTTCTTC.

This clonotype was counted many times. The junction differs from germline at one of its ends, possibly a read error. The chain employs TRBV7-9 and TRBJ1-3, with 10 bases identical to TRBD1. Germline V lookup: CDR1 SEHNR, CDR2 FQNEAQ (reference sequence). The length of the CDR3 is 17 residues. CDR3 amino acids: CASSLSGTGVSGNPIYF. As DNA, the CDR3 is TGTGCCAGCAGCTTGAGCGGGACAGGGGTCTCTGGAAACCCCATATATTTT.

This clonotype was recorded many times. The gene calls are TRBV20-1 and TRBJ2-1; D remains ambiguous. This CDR3 contains 11 residues. CDR1 and CDR2 from the germline V gene are DFQATT and SNEGSKA (reference sequence). Trimming took 3 bases from V and 6 from J, leaving 6 bases between them. The CDR3 loop reads CSARKGNEQFF. CDR3 DNA sequence: TGCAGTGCTAGGAAGGGCAATGAGCAGTTCTTC.